This T cell receptor (beta chain) appears in the sequencing data of a study of cytomegalovirus exposure and HLA in healthy donors. The donors were part of the roughly 110-subject validation cohort, which stood apart from the 666-subject first cohort. Clones were read by immunoSEQ multiplex PCR, and TCRdb kept only the in-frame ones, dropping some. The table shows about 140,000 clones, with approximately 86% occurring only once. The CDR3 extends over 15 amino acids. Germline V gene data show CDR1 as SGHVS and CDR2 as FNYEAQ. Trimming shortened V by 0 bases and J by 0 bases, and 5 bases separated the two germline ends.

The chain joins TRBV7-6 to TRBJ1-4, with D uncertain. Source material: PBMCs. This receptor was obtained from a woman between 18 and 29 years old in good health and CMV-seropositive. The CDR3 here is CASSLATTTNEKLFF. The DNA for the CDR3 is TGTGCCAGCAGCTTAGCAACAACAACTAATGAAAAACTGTTTTTT.